This T cell receptor (beta chain) was sequenced during a study of control samples from healthy donors and cancer patients. Trimming cost V 4 bases and J 2 bases, with 23 bases left between them. CDR1 LGHDT and CDR2 YNNKEL come from the germline V gene (reference sequence). The CDR3 totals 18 residues. Profiling relied on immunoSEQ multiplex PCR, and the TCRdb table lists in-frame clones only, not all of them. The sample shows 150,000 or so clones, around 93% of them seen only once. This clonotype was sampled from a woman in her fifties or sixties in good health. Sequencing was carried out using blood. The rearrangement joins TRBV3-1 (or the pseudogene TRBV3-2) to TRBJ1-2; no definite D call. CDR3 loop: CASSPPGHDVRINYGYTF. CDR3 sequence (DNA): TGTGCCAGCAGCCCCCCCGGCCACGACGTCCGTATAAACTATGGCTACACCTTC.